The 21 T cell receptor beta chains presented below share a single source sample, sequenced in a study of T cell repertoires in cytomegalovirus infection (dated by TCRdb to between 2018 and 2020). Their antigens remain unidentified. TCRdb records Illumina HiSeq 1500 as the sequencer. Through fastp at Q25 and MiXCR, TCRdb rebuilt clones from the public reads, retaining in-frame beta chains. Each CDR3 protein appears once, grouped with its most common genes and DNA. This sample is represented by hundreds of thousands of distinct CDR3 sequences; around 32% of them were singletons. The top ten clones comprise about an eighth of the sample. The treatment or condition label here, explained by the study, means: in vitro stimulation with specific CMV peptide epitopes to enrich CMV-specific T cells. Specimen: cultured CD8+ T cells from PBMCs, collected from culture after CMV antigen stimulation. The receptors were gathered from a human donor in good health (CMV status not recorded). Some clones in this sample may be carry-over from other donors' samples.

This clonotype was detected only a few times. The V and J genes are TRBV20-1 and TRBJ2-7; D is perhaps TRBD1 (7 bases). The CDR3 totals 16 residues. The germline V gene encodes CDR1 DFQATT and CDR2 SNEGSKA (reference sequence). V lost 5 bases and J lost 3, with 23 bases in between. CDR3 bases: TGCAGTGCTTCGCGGGACAGTCGAACCGGGGTCTACGAGCAGTACTTC. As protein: CSASRDSRTGVYEQYF.

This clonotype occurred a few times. CDR3 sequence: CASSLSIMNTEAFF. The CDR3 DNA is TGTGCCAGCAGCTTATCCATTATGAACACTGAAGCTTTCTTT. V gene TRBV7-9 combines with J gene TRBJ1-1; D unclear. The germline CDR1 and CDR2 sequences are SEHNR and FQNEAQ (reference sequence). This CDR3 comprises 14 residues. Trimming pared 2 bases from V and 0 bases from J, leaving 7 bases between.

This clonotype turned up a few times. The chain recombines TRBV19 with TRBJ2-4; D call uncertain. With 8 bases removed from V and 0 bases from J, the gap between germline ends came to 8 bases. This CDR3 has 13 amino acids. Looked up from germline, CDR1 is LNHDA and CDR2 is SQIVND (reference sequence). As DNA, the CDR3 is TGTGCCAGTGGCCTATTAGCCAAAAACATTCAGTACTTC. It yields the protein CASGLLAKNIQYF.

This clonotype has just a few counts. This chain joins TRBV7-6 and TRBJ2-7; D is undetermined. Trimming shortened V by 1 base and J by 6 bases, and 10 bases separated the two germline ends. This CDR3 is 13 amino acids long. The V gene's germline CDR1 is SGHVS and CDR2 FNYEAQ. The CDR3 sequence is CASSLGGALEQYV. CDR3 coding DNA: TGTGCCAGCAGCTTAGGAGGAGCCCTCGAGCAGTACGTC.

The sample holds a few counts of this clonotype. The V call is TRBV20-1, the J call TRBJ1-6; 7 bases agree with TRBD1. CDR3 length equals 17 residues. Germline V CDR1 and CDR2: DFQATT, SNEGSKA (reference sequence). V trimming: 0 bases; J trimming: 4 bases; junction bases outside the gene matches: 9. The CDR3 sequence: CSARDERGRGYNSPLHF. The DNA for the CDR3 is TGCAGTGCTAGAGATGAAAGGGGGCGAGGTTATAATTCACCCCTCCACTTT.

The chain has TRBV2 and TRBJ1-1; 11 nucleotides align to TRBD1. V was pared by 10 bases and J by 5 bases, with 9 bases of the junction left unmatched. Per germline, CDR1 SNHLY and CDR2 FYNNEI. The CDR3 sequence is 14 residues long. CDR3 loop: CAIGQGAPGTEAFF. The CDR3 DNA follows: TGTGCCATAGGACAGGGGGCGCCGGGGACTGAAGCTTTCTTT.

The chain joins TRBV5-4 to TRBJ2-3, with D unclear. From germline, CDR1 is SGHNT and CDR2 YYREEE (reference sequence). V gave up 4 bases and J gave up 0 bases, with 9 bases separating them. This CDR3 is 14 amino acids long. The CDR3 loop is CASSHGTSTDTQYF. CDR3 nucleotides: TGTGCCAGCAGCCACGGCACTAGCACAGATACGCAGTATTTT.

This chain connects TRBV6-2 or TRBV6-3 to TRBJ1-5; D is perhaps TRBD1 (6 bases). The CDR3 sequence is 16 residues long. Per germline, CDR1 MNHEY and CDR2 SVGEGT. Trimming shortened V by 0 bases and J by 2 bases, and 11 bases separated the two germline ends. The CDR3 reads CASSYSTGGGNQPQHF. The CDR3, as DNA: TGTGCCAGCAGTTACTCGACAGGAGGTGGCAATCAGCCCCAGCATTTT.

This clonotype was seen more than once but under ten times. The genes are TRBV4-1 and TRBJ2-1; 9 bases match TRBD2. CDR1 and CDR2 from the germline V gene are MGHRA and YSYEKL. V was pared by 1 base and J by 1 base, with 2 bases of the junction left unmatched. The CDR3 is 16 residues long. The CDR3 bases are TGCGCCAGCAGCCAAGGCGGGGGGGTATCCTACAATGAGCAGTTCTTC. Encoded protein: CASSQGGGVSYNEQFF.

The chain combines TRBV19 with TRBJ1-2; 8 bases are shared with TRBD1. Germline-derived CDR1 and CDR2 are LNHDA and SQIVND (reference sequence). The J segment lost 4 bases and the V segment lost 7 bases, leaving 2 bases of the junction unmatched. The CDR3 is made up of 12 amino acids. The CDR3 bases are TGTGCCAGTATTGACAGGGGCTATGGCTACACCTTC. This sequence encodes CASIDRGYGYTF.

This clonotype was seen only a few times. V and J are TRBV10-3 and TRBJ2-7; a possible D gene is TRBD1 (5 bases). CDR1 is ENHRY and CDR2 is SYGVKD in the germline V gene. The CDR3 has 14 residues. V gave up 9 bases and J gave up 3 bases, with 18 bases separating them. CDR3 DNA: TGTGCCATACTGACCGGGCTCGGACACTACGAGCAGTACGTC. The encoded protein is CAILTGLGHYEQYV.

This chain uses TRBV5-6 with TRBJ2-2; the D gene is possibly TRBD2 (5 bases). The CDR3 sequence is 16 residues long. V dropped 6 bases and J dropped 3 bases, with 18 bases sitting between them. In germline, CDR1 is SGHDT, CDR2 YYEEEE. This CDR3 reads CASTQGGRVYTGELFF. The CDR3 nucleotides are TGTGCCAGCACCCAAGGAGGTCGTGTGTACACCGGGGAGCTGTTTTTT.

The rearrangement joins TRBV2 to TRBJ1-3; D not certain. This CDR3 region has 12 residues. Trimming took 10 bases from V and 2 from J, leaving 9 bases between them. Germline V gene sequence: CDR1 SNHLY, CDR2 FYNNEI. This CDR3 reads CAIWNPGNTIYF. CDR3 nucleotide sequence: TGTGCCATCTGGAACCCTGGAAACACCATATATTTT.

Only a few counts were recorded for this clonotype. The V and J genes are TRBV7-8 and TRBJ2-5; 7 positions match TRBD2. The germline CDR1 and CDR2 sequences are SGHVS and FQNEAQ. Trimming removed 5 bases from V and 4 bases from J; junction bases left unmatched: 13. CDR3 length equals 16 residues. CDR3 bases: TGTGCCAGCAGCCCGCGATGGGGGGGGGGAGCAGAGACCCAGTACTTC. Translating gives CASSPRWGGGAETQYF.

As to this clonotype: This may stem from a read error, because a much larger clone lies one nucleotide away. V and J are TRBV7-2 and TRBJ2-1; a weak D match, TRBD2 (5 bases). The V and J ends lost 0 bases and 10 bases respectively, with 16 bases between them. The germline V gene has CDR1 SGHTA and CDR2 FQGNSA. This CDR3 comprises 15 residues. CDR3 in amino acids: CASSLAGSTNGEQFF. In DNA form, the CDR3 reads TGTGCCAGCAGCTTAGCGGGGAGTACTAACGGGGAGCAGTTCTTC.

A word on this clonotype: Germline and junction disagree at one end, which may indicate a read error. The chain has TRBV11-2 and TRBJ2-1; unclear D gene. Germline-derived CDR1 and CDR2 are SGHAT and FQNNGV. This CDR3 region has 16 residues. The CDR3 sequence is CVSSLRPIVSYNEQFF. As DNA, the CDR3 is TGTGTCAGCAGCTTACGTCCGATTGTCTCCTACAATGAGCAGTTCTTC.

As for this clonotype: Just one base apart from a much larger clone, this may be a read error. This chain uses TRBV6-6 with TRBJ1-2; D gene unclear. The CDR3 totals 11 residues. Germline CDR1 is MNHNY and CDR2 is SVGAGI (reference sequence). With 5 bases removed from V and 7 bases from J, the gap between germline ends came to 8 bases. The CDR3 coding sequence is TGTGCCAGCAGTCCAGACGTTGGCTACACCTTC. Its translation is CASSPDVGYTF.

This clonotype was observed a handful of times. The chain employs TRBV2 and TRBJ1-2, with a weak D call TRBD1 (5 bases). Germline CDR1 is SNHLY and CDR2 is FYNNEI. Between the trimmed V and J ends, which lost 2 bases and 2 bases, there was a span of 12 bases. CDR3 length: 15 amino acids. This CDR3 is CASSERDSENYGYTF. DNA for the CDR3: TGTGCCAGCAGTGAACGGGACTCGGAAAACTATGGCTACACCTTC. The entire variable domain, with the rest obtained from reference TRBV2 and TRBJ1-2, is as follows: EPEVTQTPSHQVTQMGQEVILRCVPISNHLYFYWYRQILGQKVEFLVSFYNNEISEKSEIFDDQFSVERPDGSNFTLKIRSTKLEDSAMYFCASSERDSENYGYTFGSGTRLTVV.

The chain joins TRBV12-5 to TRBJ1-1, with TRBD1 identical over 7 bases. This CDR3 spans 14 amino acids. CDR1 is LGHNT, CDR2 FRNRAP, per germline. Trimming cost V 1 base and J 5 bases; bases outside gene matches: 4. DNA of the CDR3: TGTGCTAGTGGTTTGGGACAGGGAGATACTGAAGCTTTCTTT. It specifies CASGLGQGDTEAFF.

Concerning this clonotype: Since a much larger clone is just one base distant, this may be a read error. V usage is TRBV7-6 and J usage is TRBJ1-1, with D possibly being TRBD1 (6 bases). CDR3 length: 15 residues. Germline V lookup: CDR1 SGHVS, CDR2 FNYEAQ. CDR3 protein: CASNLDTGLNTEAFF. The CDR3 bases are TGTGCCAGCAACTTAGATACAGGGTTGAACACTGAAGCTTTCTTT.

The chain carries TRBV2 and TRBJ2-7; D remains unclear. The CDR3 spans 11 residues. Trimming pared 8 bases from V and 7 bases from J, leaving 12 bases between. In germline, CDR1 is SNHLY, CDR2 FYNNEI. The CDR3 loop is CASGFGDEQYV. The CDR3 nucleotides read TGTGCCAGCGGGTTTGGGGATGAGCAGTACGTC.